A selection of T cell receptor beta chains follows, all from one sample in a study of post-analysis software for immune sequencing data. MiXCR was run by TCRdb on the PCR reads, yielding one entry per CDR3 protein. Seen here are a few hundred thousand distinct CDR3 sequences, 30% to 40% observed once, and the top ten hold less than 8%. Input material: blood. These receptor sequences come from a girl under 10 years old with multiple sclerosis. The CDR3 runs from the conserved cysteine through the conserved F or W. Each record gives: D gene, V gene, clone size, J gene, CDR3 DNA, CDR3 protein. A D gene is named only where the DNA matches it firmly. Rows give clone size only sometimes, using once, few, many, or a class for an expanded clone.

.,TRBV29-1,.,TRBJ2-2,TGCAGCGTTGTCCCGGGCGGTGGGGAGCTGTTTTTT,CSVVPGGGELFF
.,TRBV7-9,few,TRBJ2-7,TGTGCCAGCAGCCCGTGGATCTACGAGCAGTACTTC,CASSPWIYEQYF
.,TRBV9,.,TRBJ1-2,TGTGCCAGCAGCGTAACGAAGGGAACAGGCTACACCTTC,CASSVTKGTGYTF
.,TRBV7-2,.,TRBJ2-7,TGTGCCAGCAGCTTAGTTCCCAGAAGGGGCGAGCAGTACTTC,CASSLVPRRGEQYF
.,TRBV29-1,.,TRBJ1-2,TGCAGCGTTGAAAGGGGGGTCGGCGTCTATGGCTACACCTTC,CSVERGVGVYGYTF
TRBD1,TRBV12-3/TRBV12-4,.,TRBJ2-1,TGTGCCAGCAACCGTGACAGGGGAAATAACAATGAGCAGTTCTTC,CASNRDRGNNNEQFF
.,TRBV7-8,.,TRBJ2-5,TGTGCCAGCAGCTTAGTGGTAGCTCGGGGGCTACAAGAGACCCAGTACTTC,CASSLVVARGLQETQYF
TRBD1,TRBV10-3,few,TRBJ2-7,TGTGCCATCAGTACAGGGGAAACCTACGAGCAGTACTTC,CAISTGETYEQYF
.,TRBV7-9,few,TRBJ1-4,TGTGCCAGCAGCTTATCCGCCAGGACGAATGAAAAACTGTTTTTT,CASSLSARTNEKLFF
.,TRBV20-1,few,TRBJ1-4,TGCAGTGCTAGAGGGCCGGGGGGTAATGAAAAACTGTTTTTT,CSARGPGGNEKLFF
.,TRBV7-7,.,TRBJ1-5,TGTGCCAGCAGCTTAACGGGGAGGCCCATTTTCTGGCCCCAGCATTTT,CASSLTGRPIFWPQHF
.,TRBV4-1,.,TRBJ1-6,TGCGCCAGCAGCCTCCGGGCAGGGAACTATAATTCACCCCTCCACTTT,CASSLRAGNYNSPLHF
.,TRBV5-1,.,TRBJ2-3,TGCGCCAGCAGCTCTAGGGCTGACACAGATACGCAGTATTTT,CASSSRADTDTQYF
TRBD1,TRBV12-3/TRBV12-4,.,TRBJ1-5,TGTGCCAGCTCCCCCGAGGACAGGGACAATCAGCCCCAGCATTTT,CASSPEDRDNQPQHF
.,TRBV18,.,TRBJ2-1,TGTGCCAGCTCACCAACGGCGGAACTCCCGGGTCATGAGCAGTTCTTC,CASSPTAELPGHEQFF
.,TRBV6-1,once,TRBJ1-5,TGTGCCAGCAGGGAGGAGATCCTCAATCAGCCCCAGCATTTT,CASREEILNQPQHF
.,TRBV20-1,few,TRBJ2-1,TGCAGTGCTAGAGAGAGAGGGGCCTCCTACAATGAGCAGTTCTTC,CSARERGASYNEQFF
.,TRBV4-3,.,TRBJ2-1,TGCGCCAGCAGCCAAGAGCAATCCGGGCCCAATGAGCAGTTCTTC,CASSQEQSGPNEQFF
.,TRBV6-6,.,TRBJ1-2,TGTGCCAGCAGTTACTCATCCGGACCTTCCTATGGCTACACCTTC,CASSYSSGPSYGYTF
TRBD1,TRBV6-6,.,TRBJ2-1,TGTGCCAGCAGTGACCGGGACAGGGGTTACAATGAGCAGTTCTTC,CASSDRDRGYNEQFF
TRBD2,TRBV5-1,few,TRBJ2-3,TGCGCCAGCAGCTCGACTAGCAGAGATACGCAGTATTTT,CASSSTSRDTQYF
.,TRBV6-6,few,TRBJ2-5,TGTGCCAGCAGTCCCCTCCCCGTGGGGCGGTCAGAGACCCAGTACTTC,CASSPLPVGRSETQYF
TRBD2,TRBV7-2,.,TRBJ2-7,TGTGCCAGCAGCCTTAGCGGGGCCTCCTACGAGCAGTACTTC,CASSLSGASYEQYF
.,TRBV6-1,.,TRBJ1-5,TGTGCCAGCAGTGGATTTCTAGATTCGGGACACAATCAGCCCCAGCATTTT,CASSGFLDSGHNQPQHF
.,TRBV6-5,.,TRBJ2-6,TGTGCCAGCACTTCTCCGCCCTCTGGGGCCAACGTCCTGACTTTC,CASTSPPSGANVLTF
.,TRBV6-5,.,TRBJ1-2,TGTGCCAGCAGTTACTCCAACCCGAGACCATATGGCTACACCTTC,CASSYSNPRPYGYTF
.,TRBV5-1,.,TRBJ2-1,TGCGCCAGCAGCCAACAGGGCGCCAATGAGCAGTTCTTC,CASSQQGANEQFF
.,TRBV5-1,few,TRBJ2-7,TGCGCCAGCAGCCTCTGGGGGACACCTTACGAGCAGTACTTC,CASSLWGTPYEQYF
.,TRBV20-1,.,TRBJ2-7,TGCAGTGCTAGACTCAGGGGGAGGTACGAGCAGTACTTC,CSARLRGRYEQYF
TRBD1,TRBV7-6,.,TRBJ1-2,TGTGCCAGCAGCGATCGGGACAGCCATAACTATGGCTGCACCTTC,CASSDRDSHNYGCTF
.,TRBV28,few,TRBJ1-1,TGTGCCAGCAGGCTTCTGGGGGAGAACACTGAAGCTTTCTTT,CASRLLGENTEAFF
.,TRBV7-9,.,TRBJ1-5,TGTGCCAGCAGCTCCCCCCTGGGACAATCAAATCAGCCCCAGCATTTT,CASSSPLGQSNQPQHF
TRBD1,TRBV11-2,few,TRBJ1-4,TGTGCCAGCAGCCCTCTTTTAGGGGACAGCGATGAAAAACTGTTTTTT,CASSPLLGDSDEKLFF
.,TRBV5-1,.,TRBJ1-6,TGCGCCAGCAGCCGGGACACAAATTCACCCCTCCACTTT,CASSRDTNSPLHF
TRBD1,TRBV7-9,once,TRBJ2-1,TGTGCCAGCAGTCTTCAACCGGGACAGGGGACGGATCGGCACTACAATGTGCAGTTCTTC,CASSLQPGQGTDRHYNVQFF
.,TRBV28,.,TRBJ2-3,TGTGCCAGCAGTTTCATGACAATCGCGCAGTATTTT,CASSFMTIAQYF